The present T cell receptor (beta chain) was sequenced within a study of spatial heterogeneity in lung cancer. Background on the study: A consistent excess of beta-chain over alpha-chain sequences was detected. TCR transcript abundance in tumor regions was strongly correlated with the T cell module score obtained from matched bulk RNA-seq.

TCRdb re-analysed the 5' RACE reads in MiXCR, keeping a single row per CDR3 protein. The table shows 15,000 or so distinct CDR3 sequences, with approximately 5% occurring only once. This clonotype has only a few counts. Its target is not known. As for time point: sample taken at primary tumor resection. Unsorted whole RNA of tumor, nontumor lung or frozen PBMC was sequenced. V lost 7 bases, J lost 5 bases, and 8 bases stayed unmatched. The CDR3 has 15 residues. CDR1 is MNHEY and CDR2 is SVGAGI in the germline V gene. Findings of the study overall: Tracking of tumor mutation counts was seen in expanded intratumoral alpha and beta TCR counts. Ubiquitous expanded TCR counts tracked ubiquitous nonsynonymous mutations; regional expanded TCR counts tracked regional nonsynonymous mutations.

The chain couples TRBV6-5 to TRBJ2-5; 12 bases agree with TRBD2. This TCR came from a male donor with early-stage non-small cell lung cancer. This specimen was lung tumor tissue, taken at surgery. DNA of the CDR3: TGTGCCAGCACCTTAAGCGGACTAGCGGGGGAGACCCAGTACTTC. Encoded protein: CASTLSGLAGETQYF.